The sequence of this TCR beta chain was determined in a study of T cells in localized non-small cell lung cancer. Repertoires were generated with immunoSEQ multiplex PCR, while TCRdb's copy carries only in-frame clones and drops some. The data contain around 12,000 clones, roughly 28% of them singletons. Germline values: CDR1 SGHNT, CDR2 YENEEA. The CDR3 extends over 14 amino acids. V was shortened by 0 bases and J by 8 bases, with 11 bases between the two germline ends. The sample holds a few counts of this clone. The J gene is TRBJ2-1, the V gene TRBV11-3; tentative D call: TRBD2 (6 bases). Sample: lung tumor tissue, taken before any cancer treatment. This sequence was found in a female donor of 60 years or more with stage I lung adenocarcinoma. The CDR3 loop reads CASSLDRRDYEQFF. CDR3 nucleotides: TGTGCCAGCAGCTTAGATCGCAGGGACTATGAGCAGTTCTTC. The variable domain in full, completed from reference TRBV11-3 and TRBJ2-1, reads EAGVVQSPRYKIIEKKQPVAFWCNPISGHNTLYWYLQNLGQGPELLIRYENEEAVDDSQLPKDRFSAERLKGVDSTLKIQPAELGDSAVYLCASSLDRRDYEQFFGPGTRLTVL.